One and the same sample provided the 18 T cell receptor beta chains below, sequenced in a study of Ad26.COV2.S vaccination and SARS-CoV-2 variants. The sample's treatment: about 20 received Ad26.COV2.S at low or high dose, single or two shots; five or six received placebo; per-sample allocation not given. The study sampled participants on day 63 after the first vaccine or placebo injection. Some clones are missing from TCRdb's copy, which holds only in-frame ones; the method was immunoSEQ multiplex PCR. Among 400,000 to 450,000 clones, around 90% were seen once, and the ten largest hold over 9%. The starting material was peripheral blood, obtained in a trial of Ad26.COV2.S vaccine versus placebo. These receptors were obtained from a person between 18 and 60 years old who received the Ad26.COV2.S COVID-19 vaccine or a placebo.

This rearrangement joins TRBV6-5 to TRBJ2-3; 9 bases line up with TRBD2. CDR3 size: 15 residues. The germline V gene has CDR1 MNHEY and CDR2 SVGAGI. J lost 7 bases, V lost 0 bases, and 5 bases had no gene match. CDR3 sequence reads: CASSYSRAGGNTQYF. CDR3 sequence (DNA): TGTGCCAGCAGTTACTCGAGGGCGGGAGGGAATACGCAGTATTTT.

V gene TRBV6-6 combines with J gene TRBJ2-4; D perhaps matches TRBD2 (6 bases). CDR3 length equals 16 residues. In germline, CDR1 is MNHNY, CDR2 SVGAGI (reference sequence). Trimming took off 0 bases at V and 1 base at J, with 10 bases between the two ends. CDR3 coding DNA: TGTGCCAGCAGTTACTCGGGGGGATCCGCCAAAAACATTCAGTACTTC. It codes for CASSYSGGSAKNIQYF.

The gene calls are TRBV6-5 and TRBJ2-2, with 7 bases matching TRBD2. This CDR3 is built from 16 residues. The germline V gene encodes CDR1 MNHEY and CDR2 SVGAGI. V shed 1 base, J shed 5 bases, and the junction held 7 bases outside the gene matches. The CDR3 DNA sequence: TGTGCCAGCAGTTACTTGGGCGGGAGTTGGACCGGGGAGCTGTTTTTT. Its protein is CASSYLGGSWTGELFF.

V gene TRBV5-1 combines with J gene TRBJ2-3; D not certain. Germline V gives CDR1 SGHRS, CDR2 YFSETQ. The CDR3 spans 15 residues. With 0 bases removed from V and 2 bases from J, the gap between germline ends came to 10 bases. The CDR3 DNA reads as TGCGCCAGCAGCTTGGTACGGGCAAACACAGATACGCAGTATTTT. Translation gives CASSLVRANTDTQYF. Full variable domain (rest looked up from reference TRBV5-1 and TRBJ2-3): KAGVTQTPRYLIKTRGQQVTLSCSPISGHRSVSWYQQTPGQGLQFLFEYFSETQRNKGNFPGRFSGRQFSNSRSEMNVSTLELGDSALYLCASSLVRANTDTQYFGPGTRLTVL.

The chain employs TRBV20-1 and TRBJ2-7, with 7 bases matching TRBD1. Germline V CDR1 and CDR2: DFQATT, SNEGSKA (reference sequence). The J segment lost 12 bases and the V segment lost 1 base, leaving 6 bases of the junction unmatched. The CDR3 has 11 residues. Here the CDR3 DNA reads TGCAGTGCTAGAGTCGACGGGACAGCGTACTTC. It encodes CSARVDGTAYF.

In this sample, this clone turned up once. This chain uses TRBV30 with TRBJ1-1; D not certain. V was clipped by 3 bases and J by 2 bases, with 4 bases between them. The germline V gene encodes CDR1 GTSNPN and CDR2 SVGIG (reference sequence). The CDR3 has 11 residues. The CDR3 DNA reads TGTGCCTGGAGCGTTAACACTGAAGCTTTCTTT. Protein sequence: CAWSVNTEAFF.

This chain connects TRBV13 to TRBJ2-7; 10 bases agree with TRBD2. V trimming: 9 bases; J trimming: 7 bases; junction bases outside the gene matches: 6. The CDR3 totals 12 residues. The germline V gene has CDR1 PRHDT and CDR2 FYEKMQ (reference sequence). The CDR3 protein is CASSLAGEEQYF. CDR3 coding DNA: TGTGCCAGTTCTCTAGCGGGAGAGGAGCAGTACTTC.

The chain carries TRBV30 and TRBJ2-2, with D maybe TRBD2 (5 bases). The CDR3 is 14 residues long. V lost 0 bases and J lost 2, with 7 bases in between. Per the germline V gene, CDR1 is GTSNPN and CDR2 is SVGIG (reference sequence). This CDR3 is CAWSVGGNTGELFF. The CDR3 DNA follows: TGTGCCTGGAGTGTCGGAGGAAACACCGGGGAGCTGTTTTTT.

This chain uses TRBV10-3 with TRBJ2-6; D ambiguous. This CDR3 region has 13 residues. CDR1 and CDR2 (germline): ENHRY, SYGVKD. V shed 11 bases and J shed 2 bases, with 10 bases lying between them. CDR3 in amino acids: CAVGGPGANVLTF. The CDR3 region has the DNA TGTGCCGTAGGTGGACCTGGGGCCAACGTCCTGACTTTC.

CDR3 sequence: CASSTTGVGYGYTF. For the CDR3, the DNA is TGTGCCAGCAGCACGACAGGGGTAGGCTATGGCTACACCTTC. This chain uses TRBV7-9 with TRBJ1-2; 8 nucleotides match TRBD1. The CDR3 totals 14 residues. The V and J ends lost 5 bases and 4 bases, in that order; junction bases with no gene match: 6. Per germline, CDR1 SEHNR and CDR2 FQNEAQ (reference sequence).

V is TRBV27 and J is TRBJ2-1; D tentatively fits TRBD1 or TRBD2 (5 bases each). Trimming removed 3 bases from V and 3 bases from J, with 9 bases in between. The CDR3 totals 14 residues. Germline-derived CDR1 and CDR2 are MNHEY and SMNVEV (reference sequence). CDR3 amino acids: CASSLLGGYNEQFF. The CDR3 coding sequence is TGTGCCAGCAGTTTGCTTGGGGGCTACAATGAGCAGTTCTTC.

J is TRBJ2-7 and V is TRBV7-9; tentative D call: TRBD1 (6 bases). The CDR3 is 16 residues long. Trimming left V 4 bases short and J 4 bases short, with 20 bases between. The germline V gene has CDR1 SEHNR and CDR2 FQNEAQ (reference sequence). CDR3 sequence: CASSSPAGTFQYEQYF. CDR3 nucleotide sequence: TGTGCCAGCAGCTCGCCCGCCGGGACATTTCAATACGAGCAGTACTTC.

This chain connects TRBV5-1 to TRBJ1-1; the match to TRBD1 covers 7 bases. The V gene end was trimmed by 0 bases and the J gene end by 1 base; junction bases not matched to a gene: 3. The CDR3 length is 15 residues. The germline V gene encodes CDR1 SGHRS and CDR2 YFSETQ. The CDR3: CASSLEGAPNTEAFF. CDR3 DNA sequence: TGCGCCAGCAGCTTGGAGGGGGCCCCGAACACTGAAGCTTTCTTT.

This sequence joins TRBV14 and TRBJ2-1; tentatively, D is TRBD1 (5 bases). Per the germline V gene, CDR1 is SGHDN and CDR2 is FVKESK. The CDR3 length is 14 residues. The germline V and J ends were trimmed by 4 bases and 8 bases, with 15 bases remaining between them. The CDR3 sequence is CASSPLERGHEQFF. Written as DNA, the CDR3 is TGTGCCAGCAGCCCCCTGGAAAGGGGCCATGAGCAGTTCTTC.

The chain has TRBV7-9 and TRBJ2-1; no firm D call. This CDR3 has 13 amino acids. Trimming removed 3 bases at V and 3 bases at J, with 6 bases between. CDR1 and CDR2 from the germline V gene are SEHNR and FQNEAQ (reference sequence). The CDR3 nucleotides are TGTGCCAGCAGCTTGGCTAACTACAATGAGCAGTTCTTC. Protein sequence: CASSLANYNEQFF.

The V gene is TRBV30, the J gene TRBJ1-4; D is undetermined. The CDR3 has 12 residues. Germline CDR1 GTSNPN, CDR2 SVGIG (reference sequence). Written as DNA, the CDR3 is TGTGCTGTAGGGCGGGTTAATGAAAAACTGTTTTTT. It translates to CAVGRVNEKLFF.

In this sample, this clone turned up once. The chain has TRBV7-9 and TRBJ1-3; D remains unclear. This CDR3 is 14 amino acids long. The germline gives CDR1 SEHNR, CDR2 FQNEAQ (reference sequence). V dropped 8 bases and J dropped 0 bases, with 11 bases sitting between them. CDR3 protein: CASSVTNSGNTIYF. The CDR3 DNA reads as TGTGCCAGCTCGGTCACTAACTCTGGAAACACCATATATTTT.

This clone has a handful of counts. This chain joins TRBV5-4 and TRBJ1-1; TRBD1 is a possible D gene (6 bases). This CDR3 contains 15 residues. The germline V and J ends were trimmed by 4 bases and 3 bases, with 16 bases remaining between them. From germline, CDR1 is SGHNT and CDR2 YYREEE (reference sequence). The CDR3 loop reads CASSLPLGAYTEAFF. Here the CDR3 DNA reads TGTGCCAGCAGCCTCCCTTTGGGGGCTTACACTGAAGCTTTCTTT.